Listed here are 19 T cell receptor beta chains from one sample, sequenced in a study of T cell repertoires in cytomegalovirus infection. TCRdb analysed the reads with MiXCR anew, one entry per CDR3 protein. The table shows approximately 130,000 distinct CDR3 sequences, with 7% to 10% occurring only once. The sample consisted of PBMCs. The receptors were sampled from a human donor in good health (CMV status not recorded). Some clones in this sample may be carry-over from other donors' samples.

This clonotype was counted at least ten times. The chain carries TRBV12-3 or TRBV12-4 and TRBJ1-2; TRBD1 matches 8 bases. V was clipped by 6 bases and J by 8 bases; unmatched bases: 8. The CDR3 contains 13 residues. The CDR3 nucleotides are TGTGCCAGCAGCTTCTCGACAGGGGAAGGCTACACCTTC. As protein: CASSFSTGEGYTF.

CDR3 bases: TGCACCCTAGGGAAACTAGCGGGGGTTACCACAGATACGCAGTATTTT. Protein: CTLGKLAGVTTDTQYF. This chain connects TRBV20-1 to TRBJ2-3, with 11 bases matching TRBD2. Germline assignment: CDR1 DFQATT and CDR2 SNEGSKA (reference sequence). The CDR3 loop spans 16 amino acids.

This clonotype showed up many times. As DNA, the CDR3 is TGTGCCAGTAGTTCTTCGGGAAACATTCAGTACTTC. This encodes CASSSSGNIQYF. The chain carries TRBV19 and TRBJ2-4, with unresolved D. This CDR3 comprises 12 residues. Trimming took 5 bases from V and 6 from J, leaving 8 bases between them. CDR1 and CDR2 from the germline V gene are LNHDA and SQIVND (reference sequence).

The table lists this clonotype with many counts. The chain joins TRBV5-6 to TRBJ2-1, with 10 bases matching TRBD2. V shed 0 bases, J shed 3 bases, and the junction held 3 bases outside the gene matches. This CDR3 is built from 16 residues. The germline V gene encodes CDR1 SGHDT and CDR2 YYEEEE. CDR3 DNA sequence: TGTGCCAGCAGCTTGGCCACTAGCGGGGTCTACAATGAGCAGTTCTTC. As protein: CASSLATSGVYNEQFF.

The table lists this clonotype with many counts. The chain recombines TRBV7-2 with TRBJ2-5, with D possibly TRBD2 on 6 matching bases. V shed 5 bases and J shed 5 bases, with 6 bases lying between them. Germline values: CDR1 SGHTA, CDR2 FQGNSA. The CDR3 sequence is 11 residues long. CDR3 amino acids: CASSGGETQYF. CDR3 coding DNA: TGTGCCAGCAGCGGAGGGGAGACCCAGTACTTC.

In its sample, this clonotype was seen many times. The rearrangement uses TRBV29-1 and TRBJ2-1; D is ambiguous. Trimming left V 0 bases short and J 3 bases short, with 9 bases between. This CDR3 is 14 amino acids long. Germline lookup yields CDR1 SQVTM and CDR2 ANQGSEA. Here the CDR3 DNA reads TGCAGCGTTGAAGATAGCTGGGGCTACAATGAGCAGTTCTTC. Amino acids: CSVEDSWGYNEQFF.

This clonotype came up many times. The chain is built from TRBV12-3 or TRBV12-4 and TRBJ1-1; 7 positions match TRBD1. There are 14 residues in the CDR3. Trimming removed 7 bases from V and 2 bases from J; junction bases left unmatched: 7. The CDR3 sequence: CASILGQTNTEAFF. The DNA of the CDR3 is TGTGCCAGCATTCTGGGACAGACAAACACTGAAGCTTTCTTT.

This clonotype was counted at least ten times. The chain combines TRBV2 with TRBJ2-7; 10 nucleotides line up with TRBD1. The junction had 11 bases not matched to a gene; V was cut back by 6 bases and J by 6 bases. The germline CDR1 and CDR2 sequences are SNHLY and FYNNEI. CDR3 length: 15 residues. The CDR3, as DNA: TGTGCCAGCAGAGGACAGGGGGTAGTAAGCGGCGAGCAGTACTTC. This gives the protein CASRGQGVVSGEQYF. The complete variable domain, with remaining parts taken from reference TRBV2 and TRBJ2-7, reads EPEVTQTPSHQVTQMGQEVILRCVPISNHLYFYWYRQILGQKVEFLVSFYNNEISEKSEIFDDQFSVERPDGSNFTLKIRSTKLEDSAMYFCASRGQGVVSGEQYFGPGTRLTVT.

This clonotype came up a few times. This rearrangement joins TRBV9 to TRBJ2-3; 11 bases are a match to TRBD1. The V gene's germline CDR1 is SGDLS and CDR2 YYNGEE. Losses at the gene ends were 3 bases for V and 6 bases for J; bases not matched to a gene: 6. The CDR3 is made up of 15 amino acids. Here the CDR3 reads CASSALGTGGDTQYF. CDR3 nucleotide sequence: TGTGCCAGCAGCGCCCTAGGGACAGGGGGGGATACGCAGTATTTT.

This clonotype has a count of ten or more. The rearrangement joins TRBV7-2 to TRBJ2-3, with D uncertain. Trimming stripped 1 base from V and 0 bases from J, with 8 bases between. Germline CDR1 is SGHTA and CDR2 is FQGNSA. The CDR3 extends over 15 amino acids. For the CDR3, the DNA is TGTGCCAGCAGCTTAGACGGATGGAGCACAGATACGCAGTATTTT. This codes for CASSLDGWSTDTQYF.

This clonotype came up many times. This chain joins TRBV7-2 and TRBJ2-4, with a weak D call TRBD2 (5 bases). The CDR3 loop spans 15 amino acids. Trimming removed 1 base from V and 8 bases from J, with 15 bases in between. Germline CDR1 is SGHTA and CDR2 is FQGNSA. CDR3 bases: TGTGCCAGCAGCTTAGGTGCGGGTTTCTCTGACATTCAGTACTTC. It encodes CASSLGAGFSDIQYF. Looking up the rest from reference TRBV7-2 and TRBJ2-4 gives the full variable domain: GAGVSQSPSNKVTEKGKDVELRCDPISGHTALYWYRQSLGQGLEFLIYFQGNSAPDKSGLPSDRFSAERTGGSVSTLTIQRTQQEDSAVYLCASSLGAGFSDIQYFGAGTRLSVL.

This clonotype was found many times. The chain uses TRBV28 and TRBJ1-5; D gene unclear. The CDR3 consists of 15 residues. CDR1 and CDR2 from the germline V gene are MDHEN and SYDVKM. Trimming took off 4 bases at V and 5 bases at J, with 15 bases between the two ends. Written as DNA, the CDR3 is TGTGCCAGCAGTTCCGGATCCGCCGGGGATCAGCCCCAGCATTTT. Translated: CASSSGSAGDQPQHF.

CDR3 residues: CASSAEKANYGYTF. CDR3 DNA: TGTGCCAGCAGCGCCGAAAAGGCTAACTATGGCTACACCTTC. The chain recombines TRBV2 with TRBJ1-2, with no clear D. Germline lookup yields CDR1 SNHLY and CDR2 FYNNEI. The CDR3 sequence is 14 residues long. V was pared by 6 bases and J by 0 bases, with 11 bases between. Full variable domain (remainder filled in from reference TRBV2 and TRBJ1-2): EPEVTQTPSHQVTQMGQEVILRCVPISNHLYFYWYRQILGQKVEFLVSFYNNEISEKSEIFDDQFSVERPDGSNFTLKIRSTKLEDSAMYFCASSAEKANYGYTFGSGTRLTVV.

This clonotype was picked up many times. The V and J genes are TRBV7-9 and TRBJ2-5; 7 bases are a match to TRBD2. This CDR3 comprises 16 residues. Germline V gene lookup returns CDR1 SEHNR and CDR2 FQNEAQ (reference sequence). The ends lost 7 bases at V and 2 bases at J; junction bases unmatched: 13. In DNA form, the CDR3 reads TGTGCCAGCATCCGTCGTAGTTCAGCGGGGCAAGAGACCCAGTACTTC. Encoded protein: CASIRRSSAGQETQYF.

This clonotype was counted ten times or more. This sequence joins TRBV28 and TRBJ2-1; D remains ambiguous. CDR3 length: 11 amino acids. Trimming took 3 bases from V and 8 from J, leaving 5 bases between them. Germline loops: CDR1 MDHEN, CDR2 SYDVKM. The chain's CDR3 is CASSFNDEQFF. The CDR3 DNA follows: TGTGCCAGCAGTTTTAACGATGAGCAGTTCTTC.

Only a few counts were recorded for this clonotype. This rearrangement joins TRBV5-4 to TRBJ1-1; D is possibly TRBD1 (6 bases). V dropped 0 bases and J dropped 2 bases, with 11 bases sitting between them. The CDR3 covers 15 residues. CDR1 and CDR2 (germline): SGHNT, YYREEE (reference sequence). The DNA of the CDR3 is TGTGCCAGCAGCTTGGAATTAGGGGGTAACACTGAAGCTTTCTTT. It translates to CASSLELGGNTEAFF.

This clonotype was observed at least ten times. The J gene is TRBJ2-1, the V gene TRBV11-2; no definite D call. CDR3 length equals 14 residues. Germline CDR1 reads SGHAT; CDR2 reads FQNNGV. Between the trimmed V and J ends, which lost 5 bases and 1 base, there was a span of 9 bases. The CDR3 DNA follows: TGTGCCAGCAGCCCCCCGGTGTCCTACAATGAGCAGTTCTTC. Protein: CASSPPVSYNEQFF.

This clonotype came up many times. The gene calls are TRBV6-5 and TRBJ1-6, with 7 bases that match TRBD1. With V trimmed by 4 bases and J by 5 bases, 11 bases remained unmatched. Germline loops: CDR1 MNHEY, CDR2 SVGAGI. This CDR3 is 17 amino acids long. CDR3 in DNA: TGTGCCAGCAGTTCCAAAAACACAGGGGCCCATAATTCACCCCTCCACTTT. Protein product: CASSSKNTGAHNSPLHF.

This clonotype has just a few counts. This rearrangement joins TRBV20-1 to TRBJ1-1; 10 bases line up with TRBD1. J lost 5 bases, V lost 2 bases, and 8 bases had no gene match. This CDR3 region has 15 residues. The germline V gene has CDR1 DFQATT and CDR2 SNEGSKA (reference sequence). Here the CDR3 DNA reads TGCAGTGCTAGACTAACGGGACAGGGGAGGACTGAAGCTTTCTTT. Translated, it gives CSARLTGQGRTEAFF.